This T cell receptor (beta chain) was captured by sequencing in a study of T cells after yellow fever vaccination. Turning to the study itself: SMART-Seq v4 Ultra Low Input served to prepare low-cell-number fractions. Study-level results: FACS-sorted repertoires might harbor abundant contaminating clonotypes from the bulk population.

TCR cDNA was made by 5'RACE template switching, adding a universal primer site and UMIs. In TCRdb, the 5' RACE reads were re-called with MiXCR into one record per CDR3 protein. The sample includes about 300,000 distinct CDR3 sequences, approximately 8% seen only once; the top ten take around 3.1%. A word on this clonotype: Its matching antigen is unknown.

The CDR3 is made up of 19 amino acids. With 1 base clipped from V and 2 bases from J, the junction kept 12 bases outside the gene matches. Germline V lookup: CDR1 LGHNA, CDR2 YSLEER. The sequence was collected from a man aged 18-30 years who received the YFV17D yellow fever vaccine. Specimen: CD4+ T cells sorted from PBMCs, collected 5 days after the yellow fever booster vaccination. This sequence joins TRBV4-3 and TRBJ2-3; 10 nucleotides match TRBD2. The CDR3 reads CASSQGEASSGGDTDTQYF. The CDR3 region has the DNA TGCGCCAGCAGCCAAGGTGAAGCGTCTAGCGGGGGAGACACAGATACGCAGTATTTT.